A selection of T cell receptor beta chains follows, all from one sample in a study of T cells in Graves' hyperthyroidism and ophthalmopathy. TCRdb reprocessed the multiplex PCR reads with MiXCR, giving one entry per CDR3 protein. The sample contains roughly 250,000 distinct CDR3 sequences, more than 14% of which appear only once. The sample taken for sequencing was blood. These TCRs come from a woman aged 40 to 50 with Graves' hyperthyroidism that later progressed to Graves' ophthalmopathy. The CDR3 runs from the conserved cysteine through the conserved F or W. Each record gives: clone size, J gene, D gene, V gene, CDR3 length, CDR3 protein, CDR3 DNA. D genes are given only for firm matches. Clone size is shown for a subset of rows, as once, few, many or a class of expanded clone.

abundance: many; j_gene: TRBJ1-1; d_gene: -; v_gene: TRBV5-1; len: 16; CDR3aa: CASSPGTATGNTEAFF; CDR3nt: TGCGCCAGCAGCCCAGGGACCGCCACCGGGAACACTGAAGCTTTCTTT
abundance: few; j_gene: TRBJ2-2; d_gene: -; v_gene: TRBV18; len: 15; CDR3aa: CASSPRDLRSGELFF; CDR3nt: TGTGCCAGCTCACCCCGCGACCTGAGGTCCGGGGAGCTGTTTTTT
abundance: many; j_gene: TRBJ2-3; d_gene: TRBD2; v_gene: TRBV7-9; len: 16; CDR3aa: CASSLGSSGNSDTQYF; CDR3nt: TGTGCCAGCAGCTTAGGTTCTAGCGGGAATTCAGATACGCAGTATTTT
abundance: many; j_gene: TRBJ1-5; d_gene: -; v_gene: TRBV28; len: 14; CDR3aa: CASSLLSGNQPQHF; CDR3nt: TGTGCCAGCAGTTTACTGTCAGGGAATCAGCCCCAGCATTTT
abundance: many; j_gene: TRBJ1-6; d_gene: TRBD1; v_gene: TRBV10-2; len: 13; CDR3aa: CASRPTGESPLHF; CDR3nt: TGCGCCAGCAGGCCCACAGGGGAATCACCCCTCCACTTT
abundance: many; j_gene: TRBJ1-1; d_gene: -; v_gene: TRBV29-1; len: 15; CDR3aa: CSVPRPGGMNTEAFF; CDR3nt: TGCAGCGTCCCCCGGCCCGGGGGGATGAACACTGAAGCTTTCTTT
abundance: many; j_gene: TRBJ1-3; d_gene: -; v_gene: TRBV10-3; len: 14; CDR3aa: CAISDGGSGNTIYF; CDR3nt: TGTGCCATCAGTGACGGGGGTAGTGGAAACACCATATATTTT
abundance: few; j_gene: TRBJ1-1; d_gene: -; v_gene: TRBV5-1; len: 13; CDR3aa: CASSPWTKAEAFF; CDR3nt: TGCGCCAGCAGCCCTTGGACCAAGGCTGAAGCTTTCTTT
abundance: -; j_gene: TRBJ2-1; d_gene: -; v_gene: TRBV18; len: 14; CDR3aa: CASSARDSRFERFF; CDR3nt: TGTGCCAGCTCAGCAAGGGACTCCCGTTTTGAGCGGTTCTTC
abundance: many; j_gene: TRBJ2-2; d_gene: TRBD2; v_gene: TRBV2; len: 12; CDR3aa: CAWRGVTGELFF; CDR3nt: TGTGCCTGGCGGGGGGTCACCGGGGAGCTGTTTTTT
abundance: many; j_gene: TRBJ1-6; d_gene: -; v_gene: TRBV20-1; len: 19; CDR3aa: CSASAIPKMLGRDNSPLHF; CDR3nt: TGCAGTGCTAGCGCTATCCCAAAAATGTTGGGGAGGGATAATTCACCCCTCCACTTT
abundance: few; j_gene: TRBJ2-1; d_gene: -; v_gene: TRBV5-1; len: 15; CDR3aa: CATTPWGSSYNEQFF; CDR3nt: TGCGCCACCACCCCCTGGGGGAGCTCCTACAATGAGCAGTTCTTC
abundance: -; j_gene: TRBJ2-1; d_gene: -; v_gene: TRBV5-6; len: 17; CDR3aa: CASSIAPGRKPYNEQFF; CDR3nt: TGTGCCAGCAGCATTGCTCCCGGCAGGAAACCCTACAATGAGCAGTTCTTC
abundance: -; j_gene: TRBJ1-5; d_gene: -; v_gene: TRBV6-1; len: 13; CDR3aa: CASSATDNQPQHF; CDR3nt: TGTGCCAGCTCGGCAACTGACAATCAGCCCCAGCATTTT
abundance: -; j_gene: TRBJ1-2; d_gene: -; v_gene: TRBV7-9; len: 12; CDR3aa: CASSLLPNGYTF; CDR3nt: TGTGCCAGCAGCTTACTCCCTAATGGCTACACCTTC
abundance: many; j_gene: TRBJ2-3; d_gene: TRBD2; v_gene: TRBV7-2; len: 17; CDR3aa: CASSSREQWYGTDTQYF; CDR3nt: TGTGCCAGCAGCTCGCGGGAGCAATGGTACGGCACAGATACGCAGTATTTT
abundance: many; j_gene: TRBJ2-7; d_gene: -; v_gene: TRBV20-1; len: 13; CDR3aa: CSARTGGHYEQYF; CDR3nt: TGCAGTGCTAGGACGGGGGGCCACTACGAGCAGTACTTC
abundance: many; j_gene: TRBJ2-1; d_gene: -; v_gene: TRBV28; len: 14; CDR3aa: CASLDWDNHNEQFF; CDR3nt: TGTGCCAGCCTAGATTGGGACAACCACAATGAGCAGTTCTTC
abundance: many; j_gene: TRBJ2-5; d_gene: -; v_gene: TRBV7-2; len: 14; CDR3aa: CASSHRPGRETQYF; CDR3nt: TGTGCCAGCAGCCACCGCCCGGGGCGGGAGACCCAGTACTTC
abundance: many; j_gene: TRBJ2-5; d_gene: TRBD1; v_gene: TRBV9; len: 15; CDR3aa: CASSPGQGGQETQYF; CDR3nt: TGTGCCAGCAGCCCCGGACAGGGTGGGCAAGAGACCCAGTACTTC
abundance: many; j_gene: TRBJ1-6; d_gene: -; v_gene: TRBV30; len: 13; CDR3aa: CAATQGNNSPLHF; CDR3nt: TGTGCCGCGACTCAGGGAAATAATTCACCCCTCCACTTT
abundance: many; j_gene: TRBJ2-7; d_gene: -; v_gene: TRBV7-9; len: 12; CDR3aa: CASSSIAYEQYF; CDR3nt: TGTGCCAGCAGCTCAATTGCCTACGAGCAGTACTTC
abundance: many; j_gene: TRBJ2-1; d_gene: -; v_gene: TRBV5-6; len: 14; CDR3aa: CASSFGRSYNEQFF; CDR3nt: TGTGCCAGCAGCTTCGGACGGTCCTACAATGAGCAGTTCTTC
abundance: many; j_gene: TRBJ1-3; d_gene: -; v_gene: TRBV7-6; len: 17; CDR3aa: CASSFSGSFTSGNTIYF; CDR3nt: TGTGCCAGCAGCTTTTCAGGGTCCTTTACCTCTGGAAACACCATATATTTT
abundance: many; j_gene: TRBJ1-1; d_gene: -; v_gene: TRBV4-1; len: 16; CDR3aa: CASSQESLRRNTEAFF; CDR3nt: TGCGCCAGCAGCCAAGAATCTTTGCGACGGAACACTGAAGCTTTCTTT
abundance: many; j_gene: TRBJ2-7; d_gene: TRBD2; v_gene: TRBV27; len: 16; CDR3aa: CASRSRGGGNSYEQYF; CDR3nt: TGTGCCAGCAGGAGCCGGGGGGGTGGGAACTCCTACGAGCAGTACTTC
abundance: few; j_gene: TRBJ2-7; d_gene: -; v_gene: TRBV6-5; len: 16; CDR3aa: CASSYYLDRKSYEQYF; CDR3nt: TGTGCCAGCAGTTACTACTTGGACAGAAAATCCTACGAGCAGTACTTC
abundance: many; j_gene: TRBJ2-1; d_gene: -; v_gene: TRBV27; len: 14; CDR3aa: CASSLSGTYNEQFF; CDR3nt: TGTGCCAGCAGTTTATCCGGGACCTACAATGAGCAGTTCTTC
abundance: once; j_gene: TRBJ2-3; d_gene: TRBD2; v_gene: TRBV12-3/TRBV12-4; len: 14; CDR3aa: CASSHPGGTDTQYF; CDR3nt: TGTGCCAGCAGTCATCCGGGAGGGACAGATACGCAGTATTTT
abundance: few; j_gene: TRBJ1-5; d_gene: TRBD1; v_gene: TRBV20-1; len: 14; CDR3aa: CSAPAGQNNQPQHF; CDR3nt: TGCAGTGCCCCTGCGGGACAGAACAATCAGCCCCAGCATTTT
abundance: many; j_gene: TRBJ2-1; d_gene: -; v_gene: TRBV28; len: 16; CDR3aa: CASSLLTQDGPNEQFF; CDR3nt: TGTGCCAGCAGTTTATTAACCCAAGACGGGCCTAATGAGCAGTTCTTC
abundance: many; j_gene: TRBJ1-1; d_gene: TRBD1; v_gene: TRBV28; len: 15; CDR3aa: CASTPPDRLNTEAFF; CDR3nt: TGTGCCAGCACCCCCCCGGACAGGTTGAACACTGAAGCTTTCTTT
abundance: many; j_gene: TRBJ2-3; d_gene: -; v_gene: TRBV24-1; len: 15; CDR3aa: CATSDGGLSTDTQYF; CDR3nt: TGTGCCACCAGTGATGGGGGCCTAAGCACAGATACGCAGTATTTT
abundance: -; j_gene: TRBJ1-2; d_gene: -; v_gene: TRBV2; len: 15; CDR3aa: CASSEIDRLIYGYTF; CDR3nt: TGTGCCAGCAGTGAAATTGACAGACTCATCTATGGCTACACCTTC
abundance: many; j_gene: TRBJ2-2; d_gene: TRBD2; v_gene: TRBV2; len: 15; CDR3aa: CASKASGSEAGELFF; CDR3nt: TGTGCCAGCAAGGCTAGCGGGAGTGAGGCCGGGGAGCTGTTTTTT
abundance: once; j_gene: TRBJ2-2; d_gene: -; v_gene: TRBV11-2; len: 13; CDR3aa: CASSFFGAGELFF; CDR3nt: TGTGCCAGCAGCTTCTTCGGGGCCGGGGAGCTGTTTTTT